These T cell receptor beta chains were read from a single sample in a study of a mutant IDH1 vaccine in newly diagnosed glioma. Sequencing was performed with immunoSEQ multiplex PCR; in TCRdb, only in-frame clones are kept and a portion is missing. This sample has 24,000 or so clones, with 93% found just once. Sequencing was performed on PBMCs, taken from a glioma patient treated with radiotherapy, temozolomide or both. Receptors were obtained from a middle-aged man with glioma. Both conserved end residues are part of each CDR3. Each record gives: D gene, V gene, clone size, J gene, CDR3 length, CDR3 protein, CDR3 DNA. D genes are given only for firm matches. For some rows the clone size is stated as once, few or many, or as a class when expanded; others skip it.

>TRBD1|TRBV6-1|-|TRBJ2-7|13
CASWDRGNYEQYF
TGTGCCAGTTGGGACAGGGGAAACTACGAGCAGTACTTC
>-|TRBV25-1|-|TRBJ1-2|16
CASRKRARASNYGYTF
TGTGCCAGCAGAAAGAGGGCTCGCGCGTCTAACTATGGCTACACCTTC
>-|TRBV19|-|TRBJ2-7|13
CASRGDGSNEQYF
TGTGCCAGTAGAGGGGACGGGAGTAACGAGCAGTACTTC
>-|TRBV18|-|TRBJ1-1|13
CAGAVGANTEAFF
TGTGCCGGCGCCGTGGGGGCGAACACTGAAGCTTTCTTT
>-|TRBV19|-|TRBJ1-6|15
CASSISNRVNSPLHF
TGTGCCAGTAGTATTTCAAACAGGGTAAATTCACCCCTCCACTTT
>-|TRBV27|once|TRBJ1-1|13
CASSSTANTEAFF
TGTGCCAGCAGTTCGACAGCGAACACTGAAGCTTTCTTT
>-|TRBV19|-|TRBJ1-1|12
CASTRMNTEAFF
TGTGCCAGTACAAGGATGAACACTGAAGCTTTCTTT
>-|TRBV12-5|-|TRBJ2-5|13
CASGLVPRETQYF
TGTGCTAGTGGTTTGGTACCCAGGGAGACCCAGTACTTC
>-|TRBV7-3|-|TRBJ2-3|15
CASSLSGVSTDTQYF
TGTGCCAGCAGCTTAAGCGGGGTTAGCACAGATACGCAGTATTTT
>-|TRBV5-1|once|TRBJ2-7|14
CASSRKTDIYEQYF
TGCGCCAGCAGCCGCAAGACTGATATCTACGAGCAGTACTTC
>TRBD1|TRBV9|-|TRBJ1-5|16
CASSVDGGQGGQPQHF
TGTGCCAGCAGCGTAGATGGGGGACAGGGAGGCCAGCCCCAGCATTTT
>TRBD1|TRBV25-1|-|TRBJ1-1|13
CASSPGGGTEAFF
TGTGCCAGCAGCCCAGGGGGGGGCACTGAAGCTTTCTTT
>-|TRBV5-1|-|TRBJ2-1|13
CASSLDTYNEQFF
TGCGCCAGCAGCTTGGACACCTACAATGAGCAGTTCTTC
>-|TRBV6-5|-|TRBJ1-1|11
CASSQGTEAFF
TGTGCCAGCAGTCAGGGCACTGAAGCTTTCTTT
>-|TRBV7-9|-|TRBJ2-3|15
CASSLGLSGTDTQYF
TGTGCCAGCAGCTTAGGGCTTTCTGGCACAGATACGCAGTATTTT
>-|TRBV18|-|TRBJ2-1|15
CASSLLPGENNEQFF
TGTGCCAGCTCACTCCTCCCGGGGGAAAACAATGAGCAGTTCTTC
>-|TRBV18|-|TRBJ2-1|14
CASSPGTLNNEQFF
TGTGCCAGCTCACCTGGGACACTGAACAATGAGCAGTTCTTC
>-|TRBV7-9|-|TRBJ1-2|12
CASSLEVSGYTF
TGTGCCAGCAGCTTAGAGGTATCGGGCTACACCTTC
>-|TRBV19|-|TRBJ1-1|15
CASIRAWGKNTEAFF
TGTGCCAGTATCCGTGCGTGGGGAAAGAACACTGAAGCTTTCTTT
>-|TRBV18|-|TRBJ1-2|15
CASSPPSNRLGGYTF
TGTGCCAGCTCACCACCGTCGAACCGGTTGGGTGGCTACACCTTC
>-|TRBV19|-|TRBJ1-1|18
CASSILGLVGLMNTEAFF
TGTGCCAGTAGTATACTCGGTCTGGTAGGACTGATGAACACTGAAGCTTTCTTT
>TRBD1|TRBV7-2|-|TRBJ2-5|15
CASSFYRGSQETQYF
TGTGCCAGCAGCTTTTACAGGGGAAGCCAAGAGACCCAGTACTTC
>-|TRBV15|-|TRBJ1-6|17
CATSRDRQGGLVSPLHF
TGTGCCACCAGCAGAGATCGACAAGGAGGGTTGGTTTCACCCCTCCACTTT
>-|TRBV5-6|once|TRBJ2-3|15
CASSHRGSGTDTQYF
TGTGCCAGCAGCCATCGGGGATCCGGCACAGATACGCAGTATTTT
>-|TRBV7-2|-|TRBJ2-3|16
CASSFSGPGAPDTQYF
TGTGCCAGCAGCTTTTCAGGCCCCGGGGCCCCAGATACGCAGTATTTT
>TRBD1|TRBV27|-|TRBJ1-2|17
CASSLFMGQGGLYGYTF
TGTGCCAGCAGTTTATTCATGGGACAGGGGGGGCTCTATGGCTACACCTTC
>-|TRBV7-9|-|TRBJ2-4|12
CASSLAGQLQYF
TGTGCCAGCAGCTTAGCAGGGCAACTGCAGTACTTC
>TRBD1|TRBV18|-|TRBJ1-2|17
CASSPLPGQGKAYGYTF
TGTGCCAGCTCACCCCTCCCGGGACAGGGGAAGGCCTATGGCTACACCTTC
>TRBD2|TRBV7-6|once|TRBJ2-2|15
CASSRTRILAGELFF
TGTGCCAGCAGCCGGACTAGAATCCTAGCCGGGGAGCTGTTTTTT
>-|TRBV7-3|-|TRBJ1-1|15
CASSPATGPGTEAFF
TGTGCCAGCAGCCCGGCGACAGGACCGGGGACTGAAGCTTTCTTT
>-|TRBV29-1|-|TRBJ1-1|14
CSVEDTRDGTEAFF
TGCAGCGTTGAAGACACCAGGGATGGGACTGAAGCTTTCTTT
>TRBD1|TRBV2|-|TRBJ1-2|14
CASSLYRGRTGYTF
TGTGCCAGCAGTCTTTACAGGGGGCGGACCGGCTACACCTTC
>-|TRBV28|-|TRBJ1-6|17
CASSLHSQVPYNSPLHF
TGTGCCAGCAGTTTGCACTCACAGGTCCCCTATAATTCACCCCTCCACTTT
>TRBD1|TRBV7-6|-|TRBJ2-7|14
CASSLRTGGSEQYF
TGTGCCAGCAGCTTGAGGACAGGGGGAAGCGAGCAGTACTTC
>TRBD2|TRBV7-9|-|TRBJ2-1|16
CASSLAGSGGGNEQFF
TGTGCCAGCAGCTTAGCGGGCTCGGGAGGTGGCAATGAGCAGTTCTTC
>-|TRBV5-6|-|TRBJ1-1|13
CASSLQMNTEAFF
TGTGCCAGCAGCTTACAGATGAACACTGAAGCTTTCTTT
>TRBD1|TRBV10-3|once|TRBJ2-1|15
CAISPPGQGTNEQFF
TGTGCCATCAGTCCCCCGGGACAGGGAACCAATGAGCAGTTCTTC
>-|TRBV5-1|-|TRBJ2-2|16
CASSLGTVANTGELFF
TGCGCCAGCAGCTTGGGGACAGTCGCGAACACCGGGGAGCTGTTTTTT